The 20 T cell receptor beta chains given below trace back to one sample, sequenced in a study of blood T cell repertoires in COVID-19. Repertoires were generated with immunoSEQ multiplex PCR, while TCRdb's copy carries only in-frame clones and drops some. The sample holds some 100,000 clones; around three quarters are singletons and the top ten take more than 4%. The sequencing sample was made of peripheral blood. The source is a human donor in a cohort sampled during active or convalescent COVID-19.

The V and J genes are TRBV3-1 (or the pseudogene TRBV3-2) and TRBJ2-3, with 8 bases lining up with TRBD1. Germline lookup yields CDR1 LGHDT and CDR2 YNNKEL (reference sequence). The CDR3 length is 14 residues. With V trimmed by 5 bases and J by 6 bases, 7 bases remained unmatched. The CDR3 reads CASSIAGGGDTQYF. The CDR3 DNA sequence: TGTGCCAGCAGCATAGCAGGGGGCGGGGATACGCAGTATTTT.

This chain connects TRBV12-1 to TRBJ1-5. TRBV12-1 is a documented pseudogene. This CDR3 is 17 amino acids long. The CDR3 spells CASSWYEVRPLNQPQHF. CDR3 DNA: TGTGCCAGCAGCTGGTACGAGGTGCGACCCTTGAATCAGCCCCAGCATTTT.

The chain carries TRBV5-8 and TRBJ1-5; D remains unclear. The germline CDR1 and CDR2 sequences are SGHTS and YDEGEE. V lost 0 bases, J lost 0 bases, and 4 bases lay in between. This CDR3 spans 14 amino acids. CDR3 in DNA: TGTGCCAGCAGCTTGGCTTATAGCAATCAGCCCCAGCATTTT. It yields the protein CASSLAYSNQPQHF.

The chain links TRBV2 to TRBJ2-7, with TRBD1 identical over 9 bases. Looked up from germline, CDR1 is SNHLY and CDR2 is FYNNEI. The CDR3 is 14 residues long. After removal of 4 bases from V and 4 bases from J, the junction contained 5 bases not matched to a gene. Here the CDR3 DNA reads TGTGCCAGCAGTGGGGACAGGGTAAGGTACGAGCAGTACTTC. Translating gives CASSGDRVRYEQYF.

The chain joins TRBV2 to TRBJ1-4; weak D call: TRBD1 (5 bases). Between the trimmed V and J ends, which lost 6 bases and 7 bases, there was a span of 18 bases. The CDR3 is 15 residues long. The germline V gene has CDR1 SNHLY and CDR2 FYNNEI. The CDR3 bases are TGTGCCAGCAGCTCAAGGCAGGGTGGGATTGAAAAACTGTTTTTT. It yields the protein CASSSRQGGIEKLFF.

V usage is TRBV4-3 and J usage is TRBJ2-3, with 9 positions matching TRBD1. With V trimmed by 1 base and J by 6 bases, 8 bases remained unmatched. Germline V gene data show CDR1 as LGHNA and CDR2 as YSLEER. The CDR3 is 16 residues long. CDR3 bases: TGCGCCAGCAGCCAAGCAGGACAGGGGTGGGCCGATACGCAGTATTTT. Translation gives CASSQAGQGWADTQYF.

The chain uses TRBV28 and TRBJ1-2, with D tentatively TRBD1 (6 bases). Germline lookup yields CDR1 MDHEN and CDR2 SYDVKM. The CDR3 covers 12 residues. V gave up 6 bases and J gave up 8 bases, with 13 bases separating them. The CDR3 coding sequence is TGTGCCAGCAGGTTTTTACAGGGAGGCTACACCTTC. It translates to CASRFLQGGYTF.

This clone showed up just a few times. The rearrangement joins TRBV10-3 to TRBJ2-1; TRBD1 is a possible D gene (5 bases). V was cut by 10 bases and J by 9 bases, with 22 bases left in between. The CDR3 sequence is 14 residues long. The germline CDR1 and CDR2 sequences are ENHRY and SYGVKD. For the CDR3, the DNA is TGTGCCACTCAGGGTCCGGGTTCGTTCGGTGAGCAGTTCTTC. Its protein product is CATQGPGSFGEQFF.

The chain recombines TRBV7-3 with TRBJ2-7, with 15 bases matching TRBD2. CDR3 length equals 16 residues. Germline lookup yields CDR1 SGHTA and CDR2 FQGTGA. Trimming cost V 10 bases and J 2 bases; bases outside gene matches: 9. The CDR3 region is CANPGLAGGGPYEQYF. The CDR3 DNA sequence: TGTGCCAACCCGGGACTAGCGGGAGGCGGGCCCTACGAGCAGTACTTC.

This clone was found a few times. The chain carries TRBV6-6 and TRBJ2-2; D is undetermined. Germline V gives CDR1 MNHNY, CDR2 SVGAGI (reference sequence). The CDR3 runs 14 residues. V lost 4 bases, J lost 2 bases, and 8 bases lay in between. Here the CDR3 DNA reads TGTGCCAGCAGTTTTAACTCTAACACCGGGGAGCTGTTTTTT. This encodes CASSFNSNTGELFF.

This clone has more than one count but fewer than ten. The gene calls are TRBV9 and TRBJ1-2; maybe TRBD1 (5 bases). V was pared by 4 bases and J by 8 bases, with 18 bases between. This CDR3 is built from 14 residues. Germline loops: CDR1 SGDLS, CDR2 YYNGEE. The CDR3 DNA sequence: TGTGCCAGCAGCCAAAGCCTCAGGGTCACGGGCTACACCTTC. Its translation: CASSQSLRVTGYTF.

This clone was counted a single time. V gene TRBV18 combines with J gene TRBJ2-5; weak D call: TRBD2 (5 bases). V dropped 2 bases and J dropped 5 bases, with 9 bases sitting between them. CDR3 length: 13 residues. The V gene's germline CDR1 is KGHSH and CDR2 LQKENI. In DNA, the CDR3 is TGTGCCAGCTCACCATTTAGCGCGGAGACCCAGTACTTC. Its protein is CASSPFSAETQYF.

This chain connects TRBV7-3 to TRBJ2-1, with D perhaps TRBD1 (6 bases). V was trimmed by 1 base and J by 9 bases, leaving 19 bases between them. In germline, CDR1 is SGHTA, CDR2 FQGTGA. The CDR3 contains 16 residues. The CDR3 reads CASSLMAGSRGGEQFF. The CDR3, as DNA: TGTGCCAGCAGCTTAATGGCAGGGAGCAGGGGCGGTGAGCAGTTCTTC.

This clone showed up just a few times. The V and J genes are TRBV30 and TRBJ2-5, with a tentative D call TRBD2 (6 bases). CDR3 size: 13 residues. Trimming cost V 5 bases and J 4 bases, with 14 bases left between them. Germline loops: CDR1 GTSNPN, CDR2 SVGIG (reference sequence). The CDR3, as DNA: TGTGCCTGGGCGGTCGGCGGGACAGAGACCCAGTACTTC. Translation: CAWAVGGTETQYF.

The chain couples TRBV19 to TRBJ2-1; the match to TRBD2 covers 7 bases. Germline V gene data show CDR1 as LNHDA and CDR2 as SQIVND (reference sequence). The V gene end was trimmed by 0 bases and the J gene end by 4 bases; junction bases not matched to a gene: 9. The CDR3 extends over 17 amino acids. The DNA of the CDR3 is TGTGCCAGTAGTATAGAAGCGGGATCCGGGTTTTACAATGAGCAGTTCTTC. Its translation is CASSIEAGSGFYNEQFF.

The table lists this clone with a few counts. The chain combines TRBV9 with TRBJ2-7; 7 positions agree with TRBD2. J was trimmed by 3 bases and V by 0 bases; bases with no gene match: 3. The CDR3 length is 14 residues. CDR1 and CDR2 (germline): SGDLS, YYNGEE. The CDR3 sequence is CASSVDGTIYEQYF. In DNA form, the CDR3 reads TGTGCCAGCAGCGTAGATGGGACTATCTACGAGCAGTACTTC.

The rearrangement uses TRBV10-2 and TRBJ2-5; 7 bases line up with TRBD2. The CDR3 has 12 residues. Germline lookup yields CDR1 WSHSY and CDR2 SAAADI. Trimming at V came to 8 bases and at J to 5 bases, leaving 5 bases not matched to a gene. This CDR3 is CASQTSRETQYF. CDR3 DNA: TGCGCCAGCCAGACTAGCCGGGAGACCCAGTACTTC.

This chain links TRBV9 with TRBJ2-5; TRBD2 matches 13 bases. CDR3 size: 16 residues. V lost 3 bases, J lost 1 base, and 3 bases stayed unmatched. Germline CDR1 is SGDLS and CDR2 is YYNGEE. In DNA, the CDR3 is TGTGCCAGCAGCGCCCGGACTAGCGGGGGCCAAGAGACCCAGTACTTC. It codes for CASSARTSGGQETQYF.

DNA for the CDR3: TGTGCCAGCAGTTTATTAGGAGGGGCTGGGGCCAACGTCCTGACTTTC. This encodes CASSLLGGAGANVLTF. The chain couples TRBV27 to TRBJ2-6, with D perhaps matching TRBD2 (6 bases). Trimming cost V 1 base and J 2 bases, with 9 bases left between them. The CDR3 has 16 residues. Per the germline V gene, CDR1 is MNHEY and CDR2 is SMNVEV (reference sequence).

This chain links TRBV11-2 with TRBJ2-1; D gene ambiguous. V lost 7 bases, J lost 6 bases, and 10 bases lay in between. The CDR3 has 12 residues. Germline assignment: CDR1 SGHAT and CDR2 FQNNGV. CDR3 region: CASKQISNEQFF. CDR3 DNA sequence: TGTGCCAGCAAGCAAATAAGCAATGAGCAGTTCTTC.